This T cell receptor beta chain was recovered during a study of CD8 T cells in Susac syndrome. The multiple sclerosis controls were treatment-naive patients, and their relapsing-remitting disease was stable or active. It was negative isolation that provided the CD8+ and CD4+ T cells, whereas TEMRA cells were enriched by FACS. The RNA input was roughly 0.45 to 1 ug, and it was reverse transcribed with random hexamers. Amplification of TCR beta CDR3 by immunoSEQ multiplex PCR spanned 54 Vbeta and 13 Jbeta. TCRdb reprocessed the immunoSEQ multiplex PCR reads with MiXCR, giving one entry per CDR3 protein. The sample holds 120,000 or so distinct CDR3 sequences, around 94% seen once. The sample was CD4+ T cells from PBMCs. The TCR originated in a human donor with multiple sclerosis.

CDR3 bases: TGTGCCACCAGTGATCGGACAGGTTCGGGGGAGACCCAGTACTTC. This gives the protein CATSDRTGSGETQYF. The genes are TRBV24-1 and TRBJ2-5, with TRBD1 identical over 7 bases. The CDR3 extends over 15 amino acids. Germline CDR1 reads KGHDR; CDR2 reads SFDVKD. The ends lost 3 bases at V and 5 bases at J; junction bases unmatched: 8.